This TCR beta chain appears in the sequencing data of a study of T-cell reconstitution after alpha-beta-depleted transplantation in children. Study-level findings and limits: The origin of alpha-beta T cells about two months after transplant was reportedly several hundred expanded graft clones. Surviving recipient T cells and thymic progenitors produced the high day-60 TCRbeta diversity seen in some patients. One year post-transplant, T-cell counts and diversity were largely derived from T cells produced anew.

For TCRbeta, the library was prepared with unique molecular identifiers. TCRdb used MiXCR to reprocess the PCR reads, holding one entry per CDR3 protein. The sample shows some 830,000 distinct CDR3 sequences, approximately 15% of them seen only once. There are a few counts of this clonotype. Its antigen remains unknown. CDR1 and CDR2 (germline): DFQATT, SNEGSKA (reference sequence). Losses at the gene ends were 3 bases for V and 5 bases for J; bases not matched to a gene: 3. This CDR3 is built from 12 residues. This chain joins TRBV20-1 and TRBJ1-1; 7 bases align to TRBD1. This TCR came from a male patient aged 10 to 17 who had a stem cell transplant for acute lymphoblastic leukemia, so the T cells may come from the graft donor. The sequenced sample was PBMCs, mostly from graft donor cells, obtained 360 days after TCRalphabeta/CD19-depleted stem cell transplant. DNA of the CDR3: TGCAGTGCTAGTGGCAGGGGGACTGAAGCTTTCTTT. It yields the protein CSASGRGTEAFF.